This entry is about one T cell receptor beta chain. Primers included in the PCR were 60 Vbeta and 13 Jbeta primers. Assay: immunoSEQ multiplex PCR; the TCRdb copy retains only in-frame clones and omits some. The table has about 150,000 clones, 80% seen once. The V end was cut by 6 bases, the J end by 1 base, with 12 bases between. The V gene's germline CDR1 is MGHDK and CDR2 SYGVNS. The CDR3 is 14 amino acids. This sample is drawn from a study of cytomegalovirus exposure and HLA in healthy donors. The origin of this receptor is a man aged 25-45 years in good health and CMV-seronegative. The chain is built from TRBV25-1 and TRBJ1-1; possibly TRBD1 for D (5 bases). The sequencing sample was made of PBMCs. For the CDR3, the DNA is TGTGCCAGCAGGATATGGGACTCGAACACTGAAGCTTTCTTT. Protein product: CASRIWDSNTEAFF.